The rows below give T cell receptor beta chains drawn from one sample of a study of cytomegalovirus exposure and HLA in healthy donors. Data came from immunoSEQ multiplex PCR; TCRdb stores just in-frame clones and leaves some out. In the table there are about 120,000 clones, approximately 80% of which are singletons. The sequenced sample was PBMCs. These receptors were obtained from a human donor in good health. Both conserved end residues are trimmed from each CDR3. Clone size appears in some rows only: once, few, many, or a class for an expanded clone.

clone_size	v_call	cdr3_aa
NA	TRBV9	ASSVDSGGSSYEQY
NA	TRBV4-1	ASSPSGGQGTQY
once	TRBV7-2	ASSLVQGLVGATNEKLF
few	TRBV6-5	ASSYSWKVGRPEAF
NA	TRBV11-2	ASSGAAVSQETQY
NA	TRBV9	ASSRGGQDSYEQY
NA	TRBV4-1	ASSQVLRSTDTQY
NA	TRBV11-3	ASSLDRWSGDTGELF
NA	TRBV5-3	ASSLLAQETQY
NA	TRBV4-2	ASRTDSSGNTIY
NA	TRBV28	ASSPMREPYEQY
NA	TRBV21-1	ASSTQRTGRENTEAF
NA	TRBV27	ASSLSGARQPQH
NA	TRBV7-6	ASSAYPTGVNEKLF
NA	TRBV28	ASSRTFISTDTQY
once	TRBV27	ASSFQGSPYNEQF
NA	TRBV6-1	ASSGQGYGYGYT
few	TRBV7-2	ASSQPPWAGGPDTQY
NA	TRBV2	ASSAVGSLDSPLH
NA	TRBV29-1	SVRDRANEAF
few	TRBV5-6	ASSPTGEVNSPLH
NA	TRBV4-2	ASSQDGQGYEQY
NA	TRBV5-4	ASRTGTQETQY
once	TRBV6-4	ASSASGAVDEQF
once	TRBV9	ASSQNTGELF
few	TRBV6-1	ASSEMYRVSPLH
NA	TRBV5-6	ASSLSPGSPEQF
NA	TRBV6-5	ASSQGLSRYEQY
few	TRBV19	ASRAGYGYT
NA	TRBV6-5	ASSWSTATYEQY
NA	TRBV15	ATSRDYNQPQH
NA	TRBV27	ASSITGPYEQY
NA	TRBV5-1	ASSFLTGGLETQY
NA	TRBV11-2	ASSLERVGQPQH
NA	TRBV6-5	ASSGGTGTGELF
NA	TRBV7-2	ASSLGQEYGYT
NA	TRBV19	ASSIASLSEQY
NA	TRBV4-1	ASSGAGARTGELF
NA	TRBV6-5	ATVSTGIYGYT
NA	TRBV7-6	ASSLMGPGVTDTQY
NA	TRBV9	ASSVDGLRGSYGYT
NA	TRBV7-9	ASGIQGRNEQF
NA	TRBV28	ALLSSYNEQF
NA	TRBV5-4	ASSLGSGGYNEQF
NA	TRBV2	ALVSGTGGAVNTEAF
NA	TRBV11-2	ASSQTQASGGINNEQF
NA	TRBV27	ASSSLPREGNSPLH
NA	TRBV5-1	ASSLGQGGNQPQH
few	TRBV9	ASSVVLRIGANTEAF
few	TRBV6-5	ASRRVEGETQY
NA	TRBV29-1	SVVKGYSGNTIY